This is a list of T cell receptor beta chains from one sample in a study of cytotoxic CD8 clonotypes in ibrutinib-treated CLL. Data came from immunoSEQ multiplex PCR; TCRdb stores just in-frame clones and leaves some out. Of around 250,000 clones listed, roughly 74% are singletons. This material consisted of PBMCs, taken after 24 months of ibrutinib treatment. The receptors here all came from a human donor with chronic lymphocytic leukemia. The CDR3 runs from the conserved cysteine through the conserved F or W. D genes are given only for firm matches. Part of the rows lack a size; the others show once, few, many or a class for expanded clones.

v_call: TRBV29-1
j_call: TRBJ1-2
d_call: TRBD1
clone_size: NA
cdr3_aa: CSGGTANYGYTF
cdr3_nt: TGCAGCGGGGGGACAGCTAACTATGGCTACACCTTC

v_call: TRBV28
j_call: TRBJ1-2
d_call: NA
clone_size: NA
cdr3_aa: CASQEANYGYTF
cdr3_nt: TGTGCCAGCCAGGAAGCTAACTATGGCTACACCTTC

v_call: TRBV7-9
j_call: TRBJ2-5
d_call: NA
clone_size: few
cdr3_aa: CASSLYSAETQYF
cdr3_nt: TGTGCCAGCAGCTTATACTCTGCAGAGACCCAGTACTTC

v_call: TRBV2
j_call: TRBJ2-7
d_call: NA
clone_size: NA
cdr3_aa: CASRKDGAYEQYF
cdr3_nt: TGTGCCAGCAGGAAGGACGGAGCCTACGAGCAGTACTTC

v_call: TRBV5-6
j_call: TRBJ1-2
d_call: NA
clone_size: NA
cdr3_aa: CASSRGGQLYGYTF
cdr3_nt: TGTGCCAGCAGCAGAGGCGGACAGCTCTATGGCTACACCTTC

v_call: TRBV5-1
j_call: TRBJ2-2
d_call: TRBD2
clone_size: NA
cdr3_aa: CASRRLAGNTGELFF
cdr3_nt: TGCGCCAGCAGAAGACTAGCGGGAAACACCGGGGAGCTGTTTTTT

v_call: TRBV6-1
j_call: TRBJ2-5
d_call: TRBD2
clone_size: once
cdr3_aa: CASSESLASGYQETQYF
cdr3_nt: TGTGCCAGCAGTGAATCTCTGGCTAGCGGGTACCAAGAGACCCAGTACTTC

v_call: TRBV18
j_call: TRBJ2-7
d_call: NA
clone_size: NA
cdr3_aa: CASSPWAMRQSDYEQYF
cdr3_nt: TGTGCCAGCTCACCATGGGCGATGAGGCAGTCCGATTACGAGCAGTACTTC

v_call: TRBV7-3
j_call: TRBJ2-2
d_call: NA
clone_size: NA
cdr3_aa: CASSLDSVNTGELFF
cdr3_nt: TGTGCCAGCAGCTTAGATAGCGTGAACACCGGGGAGCTGTTTTTT

v_call: TRBV2
j_call: TRBJ1-5
d_call: NA
clone_size: NA
cdr3_aa: CASGQGWDQPQHF
cdr3_nt: TGTGCCAGCGGTCAGGGGTGGGATCAGCCCCAGCATTTT

v_call: TRBV9
j_call: TRBJ2-2
d_call: NA
clone_size: NA
cdr3_aa: CASSAPLVSGGLFF
cdr3_nt: TGTGCCAGCAGCGCCCCCCTGGTTAGCGGAGGGCTGTTTTTT

v_call: TRBV9
j_call: TRBJ2-5
d_call: TRBD2
clone_size: NA
cdr3_aa: CASSAFSGRSGETQYF
cdr3_nt: TGTGCCAGCAGCGCCTTTAGCGGGAGGTCGGGGGAGACCCAGTACTTC

v_call: TRBV28
j_call: TRBJ1-5
d_call: NA
clone_size: NA
cdr3_aa: CASRARDGPINQPQHF
cdr3_nt: TGTGCCAGCAGGGCCAGGGACGGACCTATCAATCAGCCCCAGCATTTT

v_call: TRBV9
j_call: TRBJ2-1
d_call: NA
clone_size: few
cdr3_aa: CASSGIGVSQFF
cdr3_nt: TGTGCCAGCAGCGGAATCGGGGTCTCGCAGTTCTTC

v_call: TRBV28
j_call: TRBJ1-1
d_call: TRBD1
clone_size: NA
cdr3_aa: CASSFGQGRIAFF
cdr3_nt: TGTGCCAGCAGTTTCGGACAGGGAAGAATAGCTTTCTTT

v_call: TRBV4-3
j_call: TRBJ1-1
d_call: NA
clone_size: NA
cdr3_aa: CASSQDLFGSSTEAFF
cdr3_nt: TGCGCCAGCAGCCAAGATCTGTTCGGGAGTAGCACTGAAGCTTTCTTT

v_call: TRBV19
j_call: TRBJ2-2
d_call: NA
clone_size: NA
cdr3_aa: CASTGIHTGELFF
cdr3_nt: TGTGCCAGTACAGGGATTCACACCGGGGAGCTGTTTTTT

v_call: TRBV5-1
j_call: TRBJ2-5
d_call: TRBD1
clone_size: NA
cdr3_aa: CASSPGTGQETQYF
cdr3_nt: TGCGCCAGCAGCCCCGGGACAGGGCAAGAGACCCAGTACTTC

v_call: TRBV7-2
j_call: TRBJ2-7
d_call: TRBD1
clone_size: NA
cdr3_aa: CASSTGTGSYEQYF
cdr3_nt: TGTGCCAGCAGCACCGGGACAGGGTCCTACGAGCAGTACTTC

v_call: TRBV7-3
j_call: TRBJ1-1
d_call: NA
clone_size: NA
cdr3_aa: CASSRLNTEAFF
cdr3_nt: TGTGCCAGCAGCAGGCTTAACACTGAAGCTTTCTTT

v_call: TRBV20-1
j_call: TRBJ1-2
d_call: NA
clone_size: NA
cdr3_aa: CSAHRDRGYTF
cdr3_nt: TGCAGTGCTCACAGGGACCGGGGCTACACCTTC

v_call: TRBV5-1
j_call: TRBJ2-1
d_call: TRBD2
clone_size: NA
cdr3_aa: CASSMASGTYNEQFF
cdr3_nt: TGCGCCAGCAGCATGGCTAGCGGGACGTACAATGAGCAGTTCTTC

v_call: TRBV7-9
j_call: TRBJ1-1
d_call: NA
clone_size: few
cdr3_aa: CASSSARSRENTEAFF
cdr3_nt: TGTGCCAGCAGCTCCGCGCGGAGCAGGGAGAACACTGAAGCTTTCTTT

v_call: TRBV7-3
j_call: TRBJ1-5
d_call: TRBD1
clone_size: once
cdr3_aa: CASSLRQGEQPQHF
cdr3_nt: TGTGCCAGCAGCTTAAGACAGGGGGAACAGCCCCAGCATTTT

v_call: TRBV4-3
j_call: TRBJ2-5
d_call: TRBD1
clone_size: NA
cdr3_aa: CASSQDNRGKQETQYF
cdr3_nt: TGCGCCAGCAGCCAAGATAACAGGGGGAAGCAAGAGACCCAGTACTTC

v_call: TRBV5-1
j_call: TRBJ2-7
d_call: TRBD1
clone_size: NA
cdr3_aa: CASSVPGQGAHEQYF
cdr3_nt: TGCGCCAGCAGCGTACCGGGACAGGGGGCCCACGAGCAGTACTTC

v_call: TRBV28
j_call: TRBJ1-5
d_call: NA
clone_size: NA
cdr3_aa: CASKEGLRAPSNQPQHF
cdr3_nt: TGTGCCAGCAAGGAGGGACTGAGAGCCCCTAGCAATCAGCCCCAGCATTTT

v_call: TRBV5-1
j_call: TRBJ2-7
d_call: NA
clone_size: NA
cdr3_aa: CASSLAASYEQYF
cdr3_nt: TGCGCCAGCAGCTTGGCAGCTTCCTACGAGCAGTACTTC

v_call: TRBV9
j_call: TRBJ2-2
d_call: NA
clone_size: NA
cdr3_aa: CASTRTPNTGELFF
cdr3_nt: TGTGCCAGCACAAGGACTCCGAACACCGGGGAGCTGTTTTTT